This T cell receptor beta chain originates from a study of vaccination and CD4 T cells after COVID-19. Across the study: Post-COVID sampling occurred a median approximately 91 days after diagnosis (range 35 to 161).

Treatment: approximately 9-day PBMC culture with coronavirus spike peptide pools or control peptides (ViraFEST assay). Under the ViraFEST approach, antigen-specific T cells were expanded with peptide pools and TCRs subsequently sequenced. The table lists this clonotype with a few counts. What it binds is not known. Cultured CD4+ T cells had their DNA profiled by the Oncomine TCR Beta short-read assay. TCRdb re-derived calls from the PCR reads in MiXCR, one entry per CDR3 protein. This table holds around 12,000 distinct CDR3 sequences, 50% to 65% found once. Germline CDR1 reads DFQATT; CDR2 reads SNEGSKA (reference sequence). The CDR3 has 15 amino acids. The trim removed 2 bases at V and 6 bases at J, leaving 11 bases unmatched.

This receptor was identified in a human donor who had recovered from COVID-19. The chain joins TRBV20-1 to TRBJ1-2, with TRBD1 identical over 8 bases. The specimen was CD4+ T cells from blood, cultured in vitro. The CDR3 coding sequence is TGCAGTGCTAGACCCCCTGGACAGGGAAAACATGGCTACACCTTC. This codes for CSARPPGQGKHGYTF.